This T cell receptor (beta chain) was sequenced during a study of blood T cell repertoires in COVID-19. Clones were sequenced by immunoSEQ multiplex PCR, and TCRdb holds only the in-frame ones, with some missing. The sample contains 350,000 to 450,000 clones, 70% to 90% of which appear only once. This clone was detected once. This CDR3 comprises 14 residues. The germline gives CDR1 MNHNY, CDR2 SVGAGI (reference sequence). After removal of 6 bases from V and 7 bases from J, the junction contained 8 bases not matched to a gene. The source of this sequence is a human donor in a cohort sampled during active COVID-19. This chain joins TRBV6-6 and TRBJ2-1; 8 nucleotides align to TRBD2. The sequenced material came from peripheral blood. The CDR3 nucleotides read TGTGCCAGCAGCCTGCCGGGCGGGAGGAATGAGCAGTTCTTC. Its protein is CASSLPGGRNEQFF.